The 12 T cell receptor beta chains presented below share a single source sample, sequenced in a study of T cell repertoires in cytomegalovirus infection. TCRdb used MiXCR to reprocess the reads, holding one entry per CDR3 protein. Among more than 90,000 distinct CDR3 sequences listed, around a tenth were seen once. Their antigens remain unidentified. The sample was PBMCs, sequenced either directly or after in vitro stimulation (not recorded which). Receptors originate from a human donor in good health (CMV status not recorded). Some clones in this sample may be carry-over from other donors' samples.

The sample holds many counts of this clonotype. The V gene is TRBV7-8, the J gene TRBJ1-2; D is possibly TRBD1 (6 bases). The CDR3 is 13 residues long. CDR1 is SGHVS, CDR2 FQNEAQ, per germline. With 3 bases removed from V and 8 bases from J, the gap between germline ends came to 13 bases. DNA for the CDR3: TGTGCCAGCAGCTTTGGACAGCCTCTCGGCTACACCTTC. This codes for CASSFGQPLGYTF. The full variable domain, in which reference TRBV7-8 and TRBJ1-2 provide the parts outside the CDR3, is GAGVSQSPRYKVAKRGQDVALRCDPISGHVSLFWYQQALGQGPEFLTYFQNEAQLDKSGLPSDRFFAERPEGSVSTLKIQRTQQEDSAVYLCASSFGQPLGYTFGSGTRLTVV.

The table lists this clonotype with many counts. The genes are TRBV6-1 and TRBJ2-7; 10 positions agree with TRBD1. The CDR3 length is 14 residues. Germline lookup yields CDR1 MNHNS and CDR2 SASEGT. With 8 bases clipped from V and 2 bases from J, the junction kept 6 bases outside the gene matches. The CDR3 DNA sequence: TGTGCCAGCGACCGGGACAGGGGACCCTACGAGCAGTACGTC. Amino acid sequence: CASDRDRGPYEQYV.

The table lists this clonotype with many counts. This chain uses TRBV7-3 with TRBJ1-2; 10 bases line up with TRBD1. V was clipped by 2 bases and J by 6 bases; unmatched bases: 6. This CDR3 is 15 amino acids long. In germline, CDR1 is SGHTA, CDR2 FQGTGA. The CDR3 coding sequence is TGTGCCAGCAGCTTACCGGGACAGGGGAGGGATGGCTACACCTTC. Its translation is CASSLPGQGRDGYTF.

The sample holds many counts of this clonotype. The rearrangement uses TRBV7-2 and TRBJ2-3; D is possibly TRBD1 (6 bases). Trimming removed 3 bases from V and 2 bases from J, with 12 bases in between. CDR3 length: 15 residues. The V gene's germline CDR1 is SGHTA and CDR2 FQGNSA. The CDR3 DNA is TGTGCCAGCAGCTTCGGGGACACCTACACAGATACGCAGTATTTT. Amino acid sequence: CASSFGDTYTDTQYF.

The V call is TRBV7-9, the J call TRBJ1-5; the match to TRBD1 covers 9 bases. CDR1 and CDR2 from the germline V gene are SEHNR and FQNEAQ (reference sequence). The V gene end was trimmed by 5 bases and the J gene end by 5 bases; junction bases not matched to a gene: 4. The CDR3 consists of 14 residues. The CDR3 nucleotides read TGTGCCAGCAGCCGGACAGGGGTTTATCAGCCCCAGCATTTT. Protein sequence: CASSRTGVYQPQHF. Filled out from reference TRBV7-9 and TRBJ1-5, the complete variable domain reads DTGVSQNPRHKITKRGQNVTFRCDPISEHNRLYWYRQTLGQGPEFLTYFQNEAQLEKSRLLSDRFSAERPKGSFSTLEIQRTEQGDSAMYLCASSRTGVYQPQHFGDGTRLSIL.

This clonotype showed up many times. The chain combines TRBV2 with TRBJ1-1, with D possibly being TRBD1 (6 bases). The germline V gene encodes CDR1 SNHLY and CDR2 FYNNEI. V gave up 1 base and J gave up 1 base, with 7 bases separating them. The CDR3 loop spans 14 amino acids. The chain's CDR3 is CASSEVGGNTEAFF. CDR3 coding DNA: TGTGCCAGCAGTGAAGTAGGGGGGAACACTGAAGCTTTCTTT.

The V gene is TRBV28, the J gene TRBJ2-7; TRBD2 matches at 13 bases. Germline CDR1 is MDHEN and CDR2 is SYDVKM. This CDR3 is built from 16 residues. Losses at the gene ends were 5 bases for V and 6 bases for J; bases not matched to a gene: 10. The CDR3 nucleotides read TGTGCCAGCAGTCTCGGGACTAGCGGGACTTCGTCCGAGCAGTACTTC. It encodes CASSLGTSGTSSEQYF.

This clonotype has just a few counts. The J gene is TRBJ2-2, the V gene TRBV2; D not resolved. In germline, CDR1 is SNHLY, CDR2 FYNNEI. The CDR3 runs to 13 residues. V was trimmed by 6 bases and J by 5 bases, leaving 10 bases between them. CDR3 region: CASSPWATGELFF. The CDR3 coding sequence is TGTGCCAGCAGCCCTTGGGCAACCGGGGAGCTGTTTTTT.

This clonotype occurred many times. This rearrangement joins TRBV7-4 to TRBJ1-2, with D perhaps TRBD1 (6 bases). This CDR3 comprises 12 residues. The germline gives CDR1 SGHVT, CDR2 SQSDAQ. Trimming took 11 bases from V and 5 from J, leaving 15 bases between them. The CDR3: CASQGSKYGYTF. The CDR3 nucleotides are TGTGCCTCCCAGGGGAGTAAATATGGCTACACCTTC.

This chain joins TRBV23-1 and TRBJ2-2; D possibly corresponds to TRBD2 (6 bases). TRBV23-1 is flagged as an ORF with uncertain function. The length of the CDR3 is 16 residues. V was pared by 9 bases and J by 1 base, with 18 bases between. DNA for the CDR3: TGCGCCAGGATTACTATGGGGGGAGAGAACACCGGGGAGCTGTTTTTT. Its protein product is CARITMGGENTGELFF.

The rearrangement joins TRBV7-8 to TRBJ1-3; tentative D call: TRBD1 (5 bases). Germline V gives CDR1 SGHVS, CDR2 FQNEAQ. This CDR3 is 15 amino acids long. The germline V and J ends were trimmed by 4 bases and 2 bases, with 12 bases remaining between them. CDR3 bases: TGTGCCAGCAGCTCCCTGGACAAAGCTGGAAACACCATATATTTT. It codes for CASSSLDKAGNTIYF.

This sequence joins TRBV5-3 and TRBJ2-3; tentative D call: TRBD2 (7 bases). TRBV5-3 is known as an ORF, though its function is uncertain. The ends were cut back, 8 bases at V and 3 bases at J, with 22 bases in the middle. CDR3 length: 16 residues. The CDR3, as DNA: TGTGCCAGCAGCGGAGGAGGGGGGGCTAGGACAGATACGCAGTATTTT. Translating it yields CASSGGGGARTDTQYF.